This T cell receptor beta chain was captured by sequencing in a study of cytomegalovirus exposure and HLA in healthy donors. As for this clone: Its antigen is as yet unknown.

Some clones are missing from TCRdb's copy, which holds only in-frame ones; the method was immunoSEQ multiplex PCR. The sample holds about 250,000 clones; roughly 87% are singletons and the top ten take around 12%. Points from the study as a whole: The study recorded 160 or so TCR beta chains that were cytomegalovirus-associated.

With 0 bases removed from V and 4 bases from J, the gap between germline ends came to 10 bases. Germline lookup yields CDR1 LNHNV and CDR2 YYDKDF (reference sequence). The CDR3 is 14 residues long. What was sequenced was PBMCs. The source is a man aged 18-30 years in good health and CMV-seropositive. The chain recombines TRBV15 with TRBJ2-7; tentative D call: TRBD1 (5 bases). This CDR3 is CATSRDRAAYEQYF. CDR3 nucleotide sequence: TGTGCCACCAGCAGAGACAGGGCTGCGTACGAGCAGTACTTC.